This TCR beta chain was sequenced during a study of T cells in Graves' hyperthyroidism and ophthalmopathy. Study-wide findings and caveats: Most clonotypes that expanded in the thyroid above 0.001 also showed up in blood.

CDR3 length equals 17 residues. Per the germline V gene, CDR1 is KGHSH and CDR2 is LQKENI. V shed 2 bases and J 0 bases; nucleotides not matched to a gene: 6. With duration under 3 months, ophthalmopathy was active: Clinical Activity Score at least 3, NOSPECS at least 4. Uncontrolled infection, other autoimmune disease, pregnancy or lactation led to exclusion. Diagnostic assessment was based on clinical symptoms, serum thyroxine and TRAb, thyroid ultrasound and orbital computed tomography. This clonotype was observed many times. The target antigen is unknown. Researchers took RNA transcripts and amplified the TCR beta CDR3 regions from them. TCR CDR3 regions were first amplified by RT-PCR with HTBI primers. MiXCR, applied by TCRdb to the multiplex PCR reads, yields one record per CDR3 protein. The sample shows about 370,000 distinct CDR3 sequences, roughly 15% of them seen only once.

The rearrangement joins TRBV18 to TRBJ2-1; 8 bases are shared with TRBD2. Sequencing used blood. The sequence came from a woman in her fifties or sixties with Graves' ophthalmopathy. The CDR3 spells CASSPGVSGSSYNEQFF. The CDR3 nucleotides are TGTGCCAGCTCACCAGGGGTAAGCGGGAGCTCCTACAATGAGCAGTTCTTC.